Presented here are 13 T cell receptor beta chains from one specimen sequenced in a study of T cells in Graves' hyperthyroidism and ophthalmopathy. Amplified TCR beta CDR3 regions came from RNA transcripts. The TCR CDR3 was amplified in a first-round RT-PCR using the HTBI primer set. From the multiplex PCR reads, TCRdb called clonotypes with MiXCR, one entry per CDR3 protein. The table lists approximately 430,000 distinct CDR3 sequences, about a sixth of them singletons. What was sequenced was blood. Every receptor here comes from a woman under 30 with Graves' hyperthyroidism.

Ten or more counts support this clonotype. The chain combines TRBV27 with TRBJ2-1; D is undetermined. The CDR3 is 13 amino acids. The V gene's germline CDR1 is MNHEY and CDR2 SMNVEV (reference sequence). V lost 1 base and J 8 bases, leaving 9 bases between the germline ends. The CDR3 protein is CASSLFRRDEQFF. The CDR3 DNA follows: TGTGCCAGCAGTTTATTTCGCCGCGATGAGCAGTTCTTC.

Ten or more counts support this clonotype. The chain links TRBV12-3 or TRBV12-4 to TRBJ1-1; TRBD1 might be the D (5 bases). This CDR3 contains 13 residues. V lost 6 bases and J 3 bases, leaving 11 bases between the germline ends. The CDR3 sequence: CASRPRGDTEAFF. Here the CDR3 DNA reads TGTGCCAGCAGGCCCCGGGGGGACACTGAAGCTTTCTTT.

This sequence joins TRBV3-1 and TRBJ1-4, with D tentatively TRBD1 (5 bases). The V and J ends lost 4 bases and 3 bases respectively, with 15 bases between them. This CDR3 is built from 16 residues. In germline, CDR1 is LGHDT, CDR2 YNNKEL (reference sequence). The CDR3, as DNA: TGTGCCAGCAGCCCCTCCTCGGGACGAGCTAATGAAAAACTGTTTTTT. This translates into CASSPSSGRANEKLFF.

The CDR3 DNA follows: TGTGCCAGCAGTTCGGGGGACAATGCTAATGAAAAACTGTTTTTT. Residues: CASSSGDNANEKLFF. The genes are TRBV12-3 or TRBV12-4 and TRBJ1-4, with D possibly being TRBD1 (6 bases). The V end lost 4 bases, the J end lost 3 bases, and 12 bases lay between the germline ends. This CDR3 region has 15 residues.

The table lists this clonotype with many counts. V and J are TRBV2 and TRBJ1-5, with D hard to call. The germline gives CDR1 SNHLY, CDR2 FYNNEI. The CDR3 is 15 residues long. Between the trimmed V and J ends, which lost 8 bases and 7 bases, there was a span of 21 bases. The CDR3 loop reads CASQETAAAGQPQHF. The CDR3, as DNA: TGTGCCAGCCAAGAGACGGCGGCAGCGGGGCAGCCCCAGCATTTT.

This clonotype was observed at least ten times. The chain links TRBV7-9 to TRBJ2-3; tentative D call: TRBD1 (6 bases). V lost 5 bases and J 4 bases, leaving 16 bases between the germline ends. The CDR3 covers 15 residues. Looked up from germline, CDR1 is SEHNR and CDR2 is FQNEAQ (reference sequence). In DNA form, the CDR3 reads TGTGCCAGCAGCCGAGGGGACCACAGGGCAGATACGCAGTATTTT. Amino acids: CASSRGDHRADTQYF.

This clonotype was observed at least ten times. The genes are TRBV2 and TRBJ2-5; D is ambiguous. The CDR3 spans 14 residues. CDR1 is SNHLY, CDR2 FYNNEI, per germline. Trimming pared 3 bases from V and 4 bases from J, leaving 12 bases between. For the CDR3, the DNA is TGTGCCAGCAGTGACGGCAGGTTGGGAGAGACCCAGTACTTC. Translation: CASSDGRLGETQYF.

This clonotype was seen at least ten times. The chain recombines TRBV20-1 with TRBJ1-3; 8 bases match TRBD1. V lost 4 bases, J lost 4 bases, and 6 bases stayed unmatched. This CDR3 spans 14 amino acids. Germline V gives CDR1 DFQATT, CDR2 SNEGSKA (reference sequence). CDR3 DNA sequence: TGCAGTGCTACCGACAGGGGAGCAGGAAACACCATATATTTT. Protein sequence: CSATDRGAGNTIYF.

This clonotype was recorded at least ten times. The chain links TRBV20-1 to TRBJ2-7; 11 bases align to TRBD1. Germline assignment: CDR1 DFQATT and CDR2 SNEGSKA (reference sequence). This CDR3 comprises 14 residues. V trimming: 6 bases; J trimming: 5 bases; junction bases outside the gene matches: 9. CDR3 DNA sequence: TGCAGTGCGGTCGGGACAGGGGGAATCCACGAGCAGTACTTC. It codes for CSAVGTGGIHEQYF.

Many counts were recorded for this clonotype. The V call is TRBV4-1, the J call TRBJ2-1; D not certain. The length of the CDR3 is 17 residues. V gave up 0 bases and J gave up 0 bases, with 12 bases separating them. Germline loops: CDR1 MGHRA, CDR2 YSYEKL. The DNA for the CDR3 is TGCGCCAGCAGCCAAGACGGCGGTTATAGCTCCTACAATGAGCAGTTCTTC. This translates into CASSQDGGYSSYNEQFF.

This sequence joins TRBV20-1 and TRBJ2-3; 8 bases align to TRBD1. V was pared by 5 bases and J by 5 bases, with 9 bases of the junction left unmatched. The CDR3 loop spans 14 amino acids. CDR1 is DFQATT and CDR2 is SNEGSKA in the germline V gene (reference sequence). The CDR3 region is CSAYRTGIGDTQYF. CDR3 nucleotides: TGCAGTGCTTACCGGACAGGGATTGGAGATACGCAGTATTTT.

This clonotype has a count of ten or more. The chain joins TRBV28 to TRBJ2-7; 11 bases are a match to TRBD2. Germline V CDR1 and CDR2: MDHEN, SYDVKM. This CDR3 region has 20 residues. V shed 3 bases, J shed 3 bases, and the junction held 19 bases outside the gene matches. The DNA for the CDR3 is TGTGCCAGCAGTTTTGGGCTAGCGGGAGGCGGCGGCGAGGGGCTCTACGAGCAGTACTTC. Residues: CASSFGLAGGGGEGLYEQYF.

This clonotype came up many times. This chain uses TRBV11-2 with TRBJ2-1; 10 positions agree with TRBD2. V was clipped by 0 bases and J by 2 bases; unmatched bases: 1. This CDR3 is 16 amino acids long. Germline V gene data show CDR1 as SGHAT and CDR2 as FQNNGV. This CDR3 reads CASSLELAGPYNEQFF. The CDR3 region has the DNA TGTGCCAGCAGCTTAGAACTAGCGGGACCCTACAATGAGCAGTTCTTC.